This T cell receptor beta chain was sequenced for a study of early T cells in non-severe SARS-CoV-2 infection. V gave up 6 bases and J gave up 10 bases, with 19 bases separating them. Germline CDR1 reads SQVTM; CDR2 reads ANQGSEA. CDR3 length equals 13 residues. Each single cDNA molecule received a unique molecular identifier. TCRdb processed the 5' RACE reads anew with MiXCR; each CDR3 protein has one entry. The sample lists over 50,000 distinct CDR3 sequences, roughly 10% occurring once. Study-wide findings and caveats: VDJdb matching skewed toward anti-spike CD8 responses, missing private and CD4 specificities.

As for this clonotype: The antigen remains undetermined.

The rearrangement joins TRBV29-1 to TRBJ2-1, with D possibly being TRBD1 or TRBD2 (5 bases each). The sequenced sample consisted of whole blood. This receptor was taken from an adult who was a healthcare worker with PCR-confirmed SARS-CoV-2 infection or an uninfected control (not recorded which). The CDR3 reads CSVLPPGRPEQFF. The CDR3 DNA reads as TGCAGCGTCCTGCCCCCGGGACGACCCGAGCAGTTCTTC.